The entry below describes one T cell receptor (beta chain). Its antigen remains unidentified. Since all of the isolated RNA was reverse transcribed, expressed TCRB transcripts were what got sequenced. Here immunoSEQ multiplex PCR was the method, and the copy in TCRdb shows in-frame clones only, minus some. The data hold roughly 340,000 clones, with around 12% observed a single time. This sample is part of a study of beta chain features in type 1 diabetes. Whole-study findings and limits: The study found moderately but significantly shorter TCRB CDR3s in all four CD4+ subsets of Type 1 diabetes patients.

CDR1 and CDR2 (germline): SGHVS, FQNEAQ. With V trimmed by 4 bases and J by 7 bases, 5 bases remained unmatched. This CDR3 comprises 15 residues. The chain links TRBV7-8 to TRBJ2-1, with 12 bases that match TRBD2. Material for sequencing was naive CD4+ T cells from blood. This sequence originates from a woman younger than 30 with type 1 diabetes. As DNA, the CDR3 is TGTGCCAGCAGCTCGACTAGCGGGAGTTATAATGAGCAGTTCTTC. This translates into CASSSTSGSYNEQFF. The complete variable domain, with remaining parts taken from reference TRBV7-8 and TRBJ2-1, reads GAGVSQSPRYKVAKRGQDVALRCDPISGHVSLFWYQQALGQGPEFLTYFQNEAQLDKSGLPSDRFFAERPEGSVSTLKIQRTQQEDSAVYLCASSSTSGSYNEQFFGPGTRLTVL.